The sample holds one count of the clone carrying this TCR beta chain. This specimen comes from a study of T cell responses to AZD1222 COVID-19 vaccine. About the research overall: Pooled samples include second doses given at about 4 or 12 weeks.

TCRdb keeps only in-frame clones here, not all; method: immunoSEQ multiplex PCR. Of over 120,000 clones in the sample, around nine tenths were seen once. The CDR3 extends over 16 amino acids. CDR1 ENHRY and CDR2 SYGVKD come from the germline V gene. V shed 3 bases and J shed 1 base, with 12 bases lying between them. This material consisted of peripheral blood, taken on day 0 of AZD1222 vaccination. The chain has TRBV10-3 and TRBJ2-2; a possible D gene is TRBD1 (6 bases). The TCR comes from an adult in good health. CDR3 sequence reads: CAISEMGAQNTGELFF. The CDR3 nucleotides are TGTGCCATCAGTGAAATGGGGGCCCAGAACACCGGGGAGCTGTTTTTT.